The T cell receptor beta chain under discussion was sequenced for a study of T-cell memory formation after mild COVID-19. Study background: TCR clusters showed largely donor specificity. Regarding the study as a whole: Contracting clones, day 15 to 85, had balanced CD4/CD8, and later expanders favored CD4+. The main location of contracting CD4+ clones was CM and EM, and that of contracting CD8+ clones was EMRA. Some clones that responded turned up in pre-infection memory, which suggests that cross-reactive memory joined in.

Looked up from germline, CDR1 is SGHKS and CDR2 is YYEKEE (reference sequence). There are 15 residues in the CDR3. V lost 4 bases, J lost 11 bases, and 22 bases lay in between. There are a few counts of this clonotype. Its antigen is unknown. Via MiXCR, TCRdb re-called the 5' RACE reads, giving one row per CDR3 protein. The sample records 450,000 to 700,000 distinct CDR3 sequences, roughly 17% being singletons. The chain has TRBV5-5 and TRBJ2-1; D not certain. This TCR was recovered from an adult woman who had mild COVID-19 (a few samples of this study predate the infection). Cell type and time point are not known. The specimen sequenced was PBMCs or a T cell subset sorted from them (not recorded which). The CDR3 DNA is TGTGCCAGCAGCCTTGTATTAGAAAAAACCGATAAGCAGTTCTTC. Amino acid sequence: CASSLVLEKTDKQFF.